This is a list of T cell receptor beta chains from one sample in a study of blood T cells in healthy people across ages. TCRdb re-analysed the 5' RACE reads in MiXCR, keeping a single row per CDR3 protein. The table has around 970,000 distinct CDR3 sequences, approximately 50% seen once. Sample: blood. These TCRs come from a woman in her sixties in good health. Each CDR3 is given with its conserved first and last residue. D genes are given only for firm matches. Where a row states a size, it is once, few, many or the class of an expanded clone; other rows omit it.

TRBJ2-7 - TRBV7-2 TRBD1 TGTGCCAGCACTCTGACCGGGACAGGCTCCTACGAGCAGTACTTC CASTLTGTGSYEQYF
TRBJ2-1 - TRBV3-1 TRBD2 TGTGCCAGCAGCCACTGGACTAGCGGAAACAATGAGCAGTTCTTC CASSHWTSGNNEQFF
TRBJ2-1 few TRBV5-1 - TGCGCCAGCAGCTCGGCTGGGGGAGTGGGAAATGAGCAGTTCTTC CASSSAGGVGNEQFF
TRBJ2-3 few TRBV28 - TGTGCCAGCAGCGGGGCAAGGGGACGCACAGATACGCAGTATTTT CASSGARGRTDTQYF
TRBJ1-5 few TRBV15 - TGTGCCACCAGCCCACTAGGCAGGGGTGACCAGCCCCAGCATTTT CATSPLGRGDQPQHF
TRBJ2-4 few TRBV7-8 - TGTGCCAGCAGCTTAGCGAGCGGGTGGGCCAAAAACATTCAGTACTTC CASSLASGWAKNIQYF
TRBJ1-4 - TRBV28 TRBD1 TGTGCCAGCAGATCCACAGGGGTTGTTAGAGAAAAACTGTTTTTT CASRSTGVVREKLFF
TRBJ2-3 - TRBV4-2 - TGTGCCAGCAGCCAAGATGGCCCTGGGCGCACAGATACGCAGTATTTT CASSQDGPGRTDTQYF
TRBJ2-1 - TRBV7-8 - TGTGCCAGCAGCACCCGGAGACTAAGCTTTTACAATGAGCAGTTCTTC CASSTRRLSFYNEQFF
TRBJ2-7 few TRBV20-1 TRBD1 TGCAGTGCTAGAGATGGAGACAGGGCGCCCTACGAGCAGTACTTC CSARDGDRAPYEQYF
TRBJ2-2 - TRBV12-3/TRBV12-4 - TGTGCCAGCAGTTTATTCAGCACCGGGGAGCTGTTTTTT CASSLFSTGELFF
TRBJ2-7 - TRBV6-1 TRBD2 TGTGCCATCACAACGGGGGGGAGTGAGCAGTACTTC CAITTGGSEQYF
TRBJ2-5 few TRBV5-1 - TGCGCCAGCAGCTTGGGTGGCGGGACACAAGAGACCCAGTACTTC CASSLGGGTQETQYF
TRBJ2-5 - TRBV4-2 TRBD2 TGTGCCAGCAGCCAGTCCGGTGCTAGCGGGGGTCAAGAGACCCAGTACTTC CASSQSGASGGQETQYF
TRBJ2-1 few TRBV5-1 - TGCGCCAGCAGCGCTTCCGGGACATGGTCTCATGAGCAGTTCTTC CASSASGTWSHEQFF
TRBJ2-1 - TRBV14 - TGTGCCAGCAGCCAACCCAGTTATGAGCAGTTCTTC CASSQPSYEQFF
TRBJ2-7 - TRBV7-9 TRBD2 TGTGCCAGCAGCCCAGGTAGCGGGAGTGAGTACTTC CASSPGSGSEYF